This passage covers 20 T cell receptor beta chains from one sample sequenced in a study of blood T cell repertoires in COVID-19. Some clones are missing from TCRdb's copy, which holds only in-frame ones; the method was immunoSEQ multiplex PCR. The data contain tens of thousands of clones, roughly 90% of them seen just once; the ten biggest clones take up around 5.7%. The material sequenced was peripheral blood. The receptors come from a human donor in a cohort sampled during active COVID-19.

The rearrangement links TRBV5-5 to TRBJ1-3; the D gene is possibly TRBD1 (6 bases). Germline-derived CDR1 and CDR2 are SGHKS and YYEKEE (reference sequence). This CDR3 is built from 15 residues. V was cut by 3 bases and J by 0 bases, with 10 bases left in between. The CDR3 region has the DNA TGTGCCAGCAGCTCGACAGGACACTCTGGAAACACCATATATTTT. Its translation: CASSSTGHSGNTIYF.

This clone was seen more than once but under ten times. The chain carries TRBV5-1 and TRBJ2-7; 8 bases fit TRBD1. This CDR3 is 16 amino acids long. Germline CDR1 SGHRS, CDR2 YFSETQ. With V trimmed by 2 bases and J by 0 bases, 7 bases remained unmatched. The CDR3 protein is CASSLDGQGLSYEQYF. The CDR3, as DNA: TGCGCCAGCAGCTTAGACGGACAGGGACTCTCCTACGAGCAGTACTTC.

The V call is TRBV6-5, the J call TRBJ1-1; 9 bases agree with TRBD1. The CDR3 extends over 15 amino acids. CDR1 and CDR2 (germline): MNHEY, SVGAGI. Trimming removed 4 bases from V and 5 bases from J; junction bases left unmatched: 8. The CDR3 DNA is TGTGCCAGCAGTTCTACCGGGACAGGGTGGACTGAAGCTTTCTTT. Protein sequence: CASSSTGTGWTEAFF.

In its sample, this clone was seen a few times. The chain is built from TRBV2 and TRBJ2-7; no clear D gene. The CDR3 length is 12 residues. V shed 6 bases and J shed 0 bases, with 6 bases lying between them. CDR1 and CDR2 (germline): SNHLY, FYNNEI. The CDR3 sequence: CASSPSSYEQYF. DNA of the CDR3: TGTGCCAGCAGCCCCAGCTCCTACGAGCAGTACTTC.

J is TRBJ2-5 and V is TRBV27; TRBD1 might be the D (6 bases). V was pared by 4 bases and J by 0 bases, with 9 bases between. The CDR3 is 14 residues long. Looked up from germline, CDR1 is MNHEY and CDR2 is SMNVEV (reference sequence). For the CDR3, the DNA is TGTGCCAGCAGTTCATACAGGGACCAAGAGACCCAGTACTTC. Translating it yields CASSSYRDQETQYF.

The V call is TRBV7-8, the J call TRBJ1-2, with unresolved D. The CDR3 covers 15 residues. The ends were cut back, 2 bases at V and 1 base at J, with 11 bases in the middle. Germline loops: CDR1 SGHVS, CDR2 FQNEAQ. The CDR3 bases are TGTGCCAGCAGCTTAACTAGGCAGGATAACTATGGCTACACCTTC. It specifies CASSLTRQDNYGYTF.

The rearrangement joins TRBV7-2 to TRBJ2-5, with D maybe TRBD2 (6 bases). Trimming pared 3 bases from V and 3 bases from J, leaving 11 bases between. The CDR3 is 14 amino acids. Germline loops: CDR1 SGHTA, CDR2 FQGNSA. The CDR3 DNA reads TGTGCCAGCAGCTTGGTCGGGAGCAAAGAGACCCAGTACTTC. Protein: CASSLVGSKETQYF. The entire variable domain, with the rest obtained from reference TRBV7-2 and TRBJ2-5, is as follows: GAGVSQSPSNKVTEKGKDVELRCDPISGHTALYWYRQSLGQGLEFLIYFQGNSAPDKSGLPSDRFSAERTGGSVSTLTIQRTQQEDSAVYLCASSLVGSKETQYFGPGTRLLVL.

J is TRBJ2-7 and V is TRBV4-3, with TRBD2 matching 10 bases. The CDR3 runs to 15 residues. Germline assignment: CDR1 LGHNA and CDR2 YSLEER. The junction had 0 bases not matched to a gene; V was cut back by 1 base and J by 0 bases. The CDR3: CASSQGLAGSYEQYF. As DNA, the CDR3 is TGCGCCAGCAGCCAAGGACTAGCGGGCTCCTACGAGCAGTACTTC.

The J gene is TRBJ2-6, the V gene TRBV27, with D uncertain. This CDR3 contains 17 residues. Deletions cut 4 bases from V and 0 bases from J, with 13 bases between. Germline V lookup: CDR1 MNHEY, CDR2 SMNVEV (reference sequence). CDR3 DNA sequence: TGTGCCAGCAGTTCCCCCCCCGGTGGCTCTGGGGCCAACGTCCTGACTTTC. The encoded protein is CASSSPPGGSGANVLTF. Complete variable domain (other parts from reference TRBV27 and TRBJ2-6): EAQVTQNPRYLITVTGKKLTVTCSQNMNHEYMSWYRQDPGLGLRQIYYSMNVEVTDKGDVPEGYKVSRKEKRNFPLILESPSPNQTSLYFCASSSPPGGSGANVLTFGAGSRLTVL.

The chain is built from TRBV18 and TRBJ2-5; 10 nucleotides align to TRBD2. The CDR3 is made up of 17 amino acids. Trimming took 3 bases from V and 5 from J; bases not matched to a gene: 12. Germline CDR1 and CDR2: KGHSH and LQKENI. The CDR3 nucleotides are TGTGCCAGCTCACCCTTCCCGGGAGCGGGGGGGTCTGAGACCCAGTACTTC. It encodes CASSPFPGAGGSETQYF.

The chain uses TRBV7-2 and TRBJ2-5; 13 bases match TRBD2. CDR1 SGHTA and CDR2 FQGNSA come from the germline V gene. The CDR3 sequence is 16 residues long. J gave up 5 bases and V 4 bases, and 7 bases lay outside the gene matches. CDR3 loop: CASSSTSGRALETQYF. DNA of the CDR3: TGTGCCAGCAGCTCTACTAGCGGGAGGGCCTTGGAGACCCAGTACTTC.

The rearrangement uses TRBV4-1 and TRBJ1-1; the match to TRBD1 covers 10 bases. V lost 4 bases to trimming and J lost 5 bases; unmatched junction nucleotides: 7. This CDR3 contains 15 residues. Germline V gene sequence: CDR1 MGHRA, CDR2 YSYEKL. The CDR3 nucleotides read TGCGCCAGCAGCCCGGGGACAGGGGCCGGGACTGAAGCTTTCTTT. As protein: CASSPGTGAGTEAFF.

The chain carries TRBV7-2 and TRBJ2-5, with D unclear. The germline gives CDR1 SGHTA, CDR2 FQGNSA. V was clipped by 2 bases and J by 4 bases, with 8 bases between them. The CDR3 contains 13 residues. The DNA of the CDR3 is TGTGCCAGCAGCTTAAATGCCGGAGAGACCCAGTACTTC. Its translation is CASSLNAGETQYF.

CDR3 sequence (DNA): TGTGCCAGCAGCATCGGACTAGCGGGGGGGAAAGAGACCCAGTACTTC. Amino acid sequence: CASSIGLAGGKETQYF. The V call is TRBV11-1, the J call TRBJ2-5; 15 bases are a match to TRBD2. CDR1 is SGHAT and CDR2 is FQDESV in the germline V gene (reference sequence). The CDR3 is 16 residues long. With 5 bases clipped from V and 3 bases from J, the junction kept 4 bases outside the gene matches.

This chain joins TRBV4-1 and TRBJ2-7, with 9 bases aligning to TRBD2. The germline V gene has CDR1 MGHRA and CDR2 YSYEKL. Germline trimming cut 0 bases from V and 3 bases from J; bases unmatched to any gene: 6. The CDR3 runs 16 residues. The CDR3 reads CASSQEGTSSDYEQYF. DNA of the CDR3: TGCGCCAGCAGCCAAGAGGGGACTAGCTCCGACTACGAGCAGTACTTC.

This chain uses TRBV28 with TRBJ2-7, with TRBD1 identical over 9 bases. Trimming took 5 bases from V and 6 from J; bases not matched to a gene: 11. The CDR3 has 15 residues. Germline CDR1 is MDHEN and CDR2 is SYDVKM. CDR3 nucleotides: TGTGCCAGCAGTACATCCGGGACAGGGCCGTCCGAGCAGTACTTC. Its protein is CASSTSGTGPSEQYF.

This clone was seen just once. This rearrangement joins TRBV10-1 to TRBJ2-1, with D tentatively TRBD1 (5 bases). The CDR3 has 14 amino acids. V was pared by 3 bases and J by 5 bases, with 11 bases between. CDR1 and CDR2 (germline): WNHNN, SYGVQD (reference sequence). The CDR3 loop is CASSDPGIDNEQFF. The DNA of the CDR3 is TGCGCCAGCAGTGATCCAGGGATAGACAATGAGCAGTTCTTC.

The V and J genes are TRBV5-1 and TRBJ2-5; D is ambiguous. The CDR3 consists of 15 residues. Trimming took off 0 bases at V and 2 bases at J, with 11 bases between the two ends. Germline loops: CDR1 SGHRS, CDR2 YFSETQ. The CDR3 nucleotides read TGCGCCAGCAGCTTGGAGGTCAGCAGGCAAGAGACCCAGTACTTC. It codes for CASSLEVSRQETQYF.

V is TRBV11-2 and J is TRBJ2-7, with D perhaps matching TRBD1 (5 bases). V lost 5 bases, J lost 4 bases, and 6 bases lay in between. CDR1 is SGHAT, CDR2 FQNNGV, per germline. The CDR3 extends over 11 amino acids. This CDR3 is CASSKGYEQYF. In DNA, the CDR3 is TGTGCCAGCAGCAAGGGGTACGAGCAGTACTTC.

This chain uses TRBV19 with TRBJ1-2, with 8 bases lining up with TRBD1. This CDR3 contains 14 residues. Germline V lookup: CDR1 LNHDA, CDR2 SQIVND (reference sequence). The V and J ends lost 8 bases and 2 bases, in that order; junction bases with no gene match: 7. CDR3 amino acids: CASYGQGLNYGYTF. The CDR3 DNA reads TGTGCCAGTTACGGACAGGGACTAAACTATGGCTACACCTTC.